Listed here are 11 T cell receptor beta chains from one sample, sequenced in a study of patients and donors after allogeneic stem cell transplantation. Each CDR3 protein is one row after TCRdb ran MiXCR on the RT-PCR reads. Here the sample spans some 160,000 distinct CDR3 sequences, about 24% being singletons. The sequenced material came from blood, either unsorted or a sorted T cell fraction (not recorded which). These receptors were collected from a human donor who was either an allogeneic HSCT recipient or a stem cell or donor lymphocyte infusion donor (not recorded which). It is not recorded whose cells these are; they may come from a transplant donor.

This rearrangement joins TRBV20-1 to TRBJ1-1; 7 bases map to TRBD1. The CDR3 extends over 16 amino acids. Germline loops: CDR1 DFQATT, CDR2 SNEGSKA (reference sequence). V gave up 1 base and J gave up 2 bases; unmatched junction bases: 10. CDR3 loop: CSARALEGQINTEAFF. CDR3 DNA: TGCAGTGCTAGAGCCCTGGAGGGACAGATTAACACTGAAGCTTTCTTT.

In its sample, this clonotype was seen a few times. This chain links TRBV6-6 with TRBJ1-1; D unresolved. Trimming pared 2 bases from V and 0 bases from J, leaving 1 base between. Germline V gene lookup returns CDR1 MNHNY and CDR2 SVGAGI (reference sequence). This CDR3 region has 12 residues. The CDR3 nucleotides are TGTGCCAGCAGTTACATGAACACTGAAGCTTTCTTT. This encodes CASSYMNTEAFF.

The genes are TRBV20-1 and TRBJ1-6; 8 bases line up with TRBD1. In germline, CDR1 is DFQATT, CDR2 SNEGSKA (reference sequence). Trimming cost V 5 bases and J 12 bases; bases outside gene matches: 6. The CDR3 totals 12 residues. CDR3 in amino acids: CSALDRALPLHF. In DNA form, the CDR3 reads TGCAGTGCTTTGGACAGGGCATTACCCCTCCACTTT.

The rearrangement joins TRBV20-1 to TRBJ1-6; D call uncertain. This CDR3 comprises 17 residues. The V gene lost 5 bases and the J gene lost 0 bases, with 17 bases spanning the gap. Looked up from germline, CDR1 is DFQATT and CDR2 is SNEGSKA (reference sequence). The chain's CDR3 is CSASLSDRSSYNSPLHF. In nucleotides, the CDR3 is TGCAGTGCTTCCTTGTCCGATCGGAGCTCCTATAATTCACCCCTCCACTTT.

The J gene is TRBJ2-2, the V gene TRBV12-3 or TRBV12-4; D unclear. The length of the CDR3 is 14 residues. V shed 1 base and J shed 5 bases, with 8 bases lying between them. Here the CDR3 reads CASSLGWGTGELFF. CDR3 bases: TGTGCCAGCAGTTTAGGCTGGGGTACCGGGGAGCTGTTTTTT.

This rearrangement joins TRBV20-1 to TRBJ1-5; D gene ambiguous. Trimming took 4 bases from V and 8 from J, leaving 12 bases between them. Germline V gene sequence: CDR1 DFQATT, CDR2 SNEGSKA (reference sequence). The CDR3 is 12 amino acids. DNA for the CDR3: TGCAGTGCTACCAGTTCCCCTGAGCCCCAGCATTTT. Translating it yields CSATSSPEPQHF.

J is TRBJ1-1 and V is TRBV5-5; TRBD1 matches at 7 bases. Germline V gene lookup returns CDR1 SGHKS and CDR2 YYEKEE (reference sequence). This CDR3 has 14 amino acids. The junction had 5 bases not matched to a gene; V was cut back by 1 base and J by 5 bases. The CDR3 DNA sequence: TGTGCCAGCAGCTTGATCCCAGGGGGGACTGAAGCTTTCTTT. Translation gives CASSLIPGGTEAFF.

This clonotype was counted only a few times. The V gene is TRBV7-3, the J gene TRBJ2-3; 11 positions agree with TRBD2. The germline V gene encodes CDR1 SGHTA and CDR2 FQGTGA. After removal of 5 bases from V and 7 bases from J, the junction contained 8 bases not matched to a gene. CDR3 size: 15 residues. This CDR3 is CASSPGTSGTYTQYF. As DNA, the CDR3 is TGTGCCAGCAGCCCCGGGACTAGCGGTACCTATACGCAGTATTTT.

The chain carries TRBV3-1 and TRBJ1-1; D is perhaps TRBD1 (5 bases). Trimming removed 1 base at V and 2 bases at J, with 14 bases between. The germline V gene has CDR1 LGHDT and CDR2 YNNKEL (reference sequence). CDR3 length: 16 residues. The DNA for the CDR3 is TGTGCCAGCAGCCAAGGGGGGGGACCAACAAACACTGAAGCTTTCTTT. Translated: CASSQGGGPTNTEAFF. The full variable domain, in which reference TRBV3-1 and TRBJ1-1 provide the parts outside the CDR3, is DTAVSQTPKYLVTQMGNDKSIKCEQNLGHDTMYWYKQDSKKFLKIMFSYNNKELIINETVPNRFSPKSPDKAHLNLHINSLELGDSAVYFCASSQGGGPTNTEAFFGQGTRLTVV.

This clonotype was seen a few times. V gene TRBV29-1 combines with J gene TRBJ1-5; 7 bases fit TRBD1. Germline values: CDR1 SQVTM, CDR2 ANQGSEA. The CDR3 is made up of 14 amino acids. Trimming cost V 4 bases and J 4 bases; bases outside gene matches: 7. This CDR3 reads CSVAAGGRNQPQHF. CDR3 in DNA: TGCAGCGTTGCAGCAGGGGGTAGGAATCAGCCCCAGCATTTT. Based on the CDR3 plus reference TRBV29-1 and TRBJ1-5, the full variable domain is SAVISQKPSRDICQRGTSLTIQCQVDSQVTMMFWYRQQPGQSLTLIATANQGSEATYESGFVIDKFPISRPNLTFSTLTVSNMSPEDSSIYLCSVAAGGRNQPQHFGDGTRLSIL.

The chain recombines TRBV24-1 with TRBJ2-1; 7 bases match TRBD1. Germline V gene lookup returns CDR1 KGHDR and CDR2 SFDVKD. This CDR3 comprises 13 residues. V gave up 4 bases and J gave up 9 bases; unmatched junction bases: 5. CDR3 sequence (DNA): TGTGCCACCAGTGACGGAAACAGGGGTGAGCAGTTCTTC. Amino acid sequence: CATSDGNRGEQFF.